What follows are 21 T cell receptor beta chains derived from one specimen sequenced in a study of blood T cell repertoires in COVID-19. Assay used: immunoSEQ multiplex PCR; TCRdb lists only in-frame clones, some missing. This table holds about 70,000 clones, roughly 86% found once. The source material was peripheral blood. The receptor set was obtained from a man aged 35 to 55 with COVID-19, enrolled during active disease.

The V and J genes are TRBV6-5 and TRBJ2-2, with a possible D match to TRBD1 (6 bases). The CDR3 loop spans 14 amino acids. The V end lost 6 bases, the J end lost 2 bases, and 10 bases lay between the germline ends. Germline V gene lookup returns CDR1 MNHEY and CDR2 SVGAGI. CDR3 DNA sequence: TGTGCCAGCAGGGGACAAGCCAACACCGGGGAGCTGTTTTTT. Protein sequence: CASRGQANTGELFF.

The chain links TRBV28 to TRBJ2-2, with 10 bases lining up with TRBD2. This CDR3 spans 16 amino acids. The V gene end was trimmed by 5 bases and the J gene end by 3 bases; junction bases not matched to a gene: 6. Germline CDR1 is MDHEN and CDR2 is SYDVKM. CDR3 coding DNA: TGTGCCAGCAGTGCCTTAGCGGGGGGCTACACCGGGGAGCTGTTTTTT. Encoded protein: CASSALAGGYTGELFF.

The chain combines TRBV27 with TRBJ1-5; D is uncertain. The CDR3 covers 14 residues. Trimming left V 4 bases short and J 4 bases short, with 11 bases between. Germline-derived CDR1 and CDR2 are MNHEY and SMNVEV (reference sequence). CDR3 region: CASSSSGRNQPQHF. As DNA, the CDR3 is TGTGCCAGCAGTTCCTCGGGGAGAAATCAGCCCCAGCATTTT.

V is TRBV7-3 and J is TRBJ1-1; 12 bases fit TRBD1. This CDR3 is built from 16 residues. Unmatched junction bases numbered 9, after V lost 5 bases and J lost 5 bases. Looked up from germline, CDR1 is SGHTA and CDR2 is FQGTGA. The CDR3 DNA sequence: TGTGCCAGCAGCCCTGGGGACAGGGGGCTTGAGACTGAAGCTTTCTTT. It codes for CASSPGDRGLETEAFF. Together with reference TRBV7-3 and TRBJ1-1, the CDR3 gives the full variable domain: GAGVSQTPSNKVTEKGKYVELRCDPISGHTALYWYRQSLGQGPEFLIYFQGTGAADDSGLPNDRFFAVRPEGSVSTLKIQRTERGDSAVYLCASSPGDRGLETEAFFGQGTRLTVV.

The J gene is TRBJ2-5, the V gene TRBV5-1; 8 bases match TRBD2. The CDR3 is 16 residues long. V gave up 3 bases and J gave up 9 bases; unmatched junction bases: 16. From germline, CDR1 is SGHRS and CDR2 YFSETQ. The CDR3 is CASSSLGSGASGAQYF. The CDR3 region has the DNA TGCGCCAGCAGCTCTTTGGGTAGCGGGGCCTCGGGGGCCCAGTACTTC.

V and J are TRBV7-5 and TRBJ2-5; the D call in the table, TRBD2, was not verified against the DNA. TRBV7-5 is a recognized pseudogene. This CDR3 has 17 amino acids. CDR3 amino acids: CVRSPDPTGGTEETQYF. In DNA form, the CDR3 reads TGTGTCAGAAGCCCCGACCCTACGGGAGGGACTGAAGAGACCCAGTACTTC.

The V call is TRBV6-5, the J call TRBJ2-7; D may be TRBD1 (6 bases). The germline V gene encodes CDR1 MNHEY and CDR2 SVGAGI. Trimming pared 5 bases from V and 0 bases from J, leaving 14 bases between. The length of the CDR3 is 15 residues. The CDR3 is CASSTQGSGSYEQYF. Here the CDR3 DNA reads TGTGCCAGCAGTACGCAGGGGAGTGGCTCCTACGAGCAGTACTTC.

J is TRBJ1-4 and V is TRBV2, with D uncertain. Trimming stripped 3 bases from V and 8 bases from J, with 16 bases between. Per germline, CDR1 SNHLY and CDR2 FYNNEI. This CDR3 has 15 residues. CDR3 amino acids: CASSDQAELEEKLFF. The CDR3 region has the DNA TGTGCCAGCAGTGATCAGGCAGAGTTAGAAGAAAAACTGTTTTTT.

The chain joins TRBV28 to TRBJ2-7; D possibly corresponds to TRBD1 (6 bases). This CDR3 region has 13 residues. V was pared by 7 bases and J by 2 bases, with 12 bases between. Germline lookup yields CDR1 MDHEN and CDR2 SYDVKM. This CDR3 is CASTQGRAYEQYF. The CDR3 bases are TGTGCCAGCACCCAGGGGCGAGCCTACGAGCAGTACTTC.

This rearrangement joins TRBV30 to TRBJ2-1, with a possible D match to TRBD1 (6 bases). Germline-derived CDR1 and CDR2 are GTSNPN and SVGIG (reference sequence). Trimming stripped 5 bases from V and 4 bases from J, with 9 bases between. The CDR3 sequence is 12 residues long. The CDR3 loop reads CAWGGPYNEQFF. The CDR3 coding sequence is TGTGCCTGGGGGGGCCCATACAATGAGCAGTTCTTC.

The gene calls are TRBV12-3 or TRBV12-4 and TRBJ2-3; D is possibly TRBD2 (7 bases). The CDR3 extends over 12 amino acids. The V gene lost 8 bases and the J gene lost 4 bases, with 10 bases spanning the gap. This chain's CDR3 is CASRGAPDTQYF. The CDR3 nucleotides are TGTGCCAGCCGGGGGGCCCCAGATACGCAGTATTTT.

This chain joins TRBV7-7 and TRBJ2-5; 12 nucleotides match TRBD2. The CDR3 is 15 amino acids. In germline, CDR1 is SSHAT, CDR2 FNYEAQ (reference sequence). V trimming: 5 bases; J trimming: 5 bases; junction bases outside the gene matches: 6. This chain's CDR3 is CASSPGLAGYETQYF. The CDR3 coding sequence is TGTGCCAGCAGCCCCGGACTAGCGGGGTATGAGACCCAGTACTTC.

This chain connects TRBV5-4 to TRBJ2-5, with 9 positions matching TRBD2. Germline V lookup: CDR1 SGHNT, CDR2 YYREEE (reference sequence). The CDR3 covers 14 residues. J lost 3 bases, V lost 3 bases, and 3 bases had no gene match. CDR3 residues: CASSSGLAKETQYF. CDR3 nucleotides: TGTGCCAGCAGCTCGGGACTAGCCAAAGAGACCCAGTACTTC.

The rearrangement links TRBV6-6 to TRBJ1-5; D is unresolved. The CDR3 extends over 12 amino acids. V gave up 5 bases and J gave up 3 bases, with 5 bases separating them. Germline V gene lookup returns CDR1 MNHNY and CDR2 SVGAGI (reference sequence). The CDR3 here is CASSLDNQPQHF. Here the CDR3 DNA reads TGTGCCAGCAGTCTAGACAATCAGCCCCAGCATTTT.

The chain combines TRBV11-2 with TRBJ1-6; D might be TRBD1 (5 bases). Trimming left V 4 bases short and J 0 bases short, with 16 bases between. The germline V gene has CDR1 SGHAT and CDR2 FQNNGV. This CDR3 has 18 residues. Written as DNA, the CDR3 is TGTGCCAGCAGCTCTCGGGGGGACTCGGCCTCCTATAATTCACCCCTCCACTTT. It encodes CASSSRGDSASYNSPLHF. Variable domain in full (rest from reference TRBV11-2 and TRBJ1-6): EAGVAQSPRYKIIEKRQSVAFWCNPISGHATLYWYQQILGQGPKLLIQFQNNGVVDDSQLPKDRFSAERLKGVDSTLKIQPAKLEDSAVYLCASSSRGDSASYNSPLHFGNGTRLTVT.

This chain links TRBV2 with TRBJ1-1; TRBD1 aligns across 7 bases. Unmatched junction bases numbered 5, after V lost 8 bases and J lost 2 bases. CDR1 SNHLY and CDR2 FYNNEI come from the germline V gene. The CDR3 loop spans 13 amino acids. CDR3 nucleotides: TGTGCCAGCGGGGGACAGTCTAACACTGAAGCTTTCTTT. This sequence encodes CASGGQSNTEAFF.

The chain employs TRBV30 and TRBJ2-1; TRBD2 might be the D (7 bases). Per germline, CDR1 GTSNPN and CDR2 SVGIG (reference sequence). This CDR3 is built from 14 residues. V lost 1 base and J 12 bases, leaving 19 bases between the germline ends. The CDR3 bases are TGTGCCTGGAGTGCGGGGGGCGGGGGCTCCGGGCAGTTCTTC. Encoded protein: CAWSAGGGGSGQFF.

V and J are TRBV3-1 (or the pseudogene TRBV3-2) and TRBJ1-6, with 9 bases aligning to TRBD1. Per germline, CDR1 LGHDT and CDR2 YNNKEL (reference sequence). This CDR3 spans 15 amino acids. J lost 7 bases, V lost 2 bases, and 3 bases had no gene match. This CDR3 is CASSQQGQGNSPLHF. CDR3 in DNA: TGTGCCAGCAGCCAACAGGGACAGGGAAATTCACCCCTCCACTTT.

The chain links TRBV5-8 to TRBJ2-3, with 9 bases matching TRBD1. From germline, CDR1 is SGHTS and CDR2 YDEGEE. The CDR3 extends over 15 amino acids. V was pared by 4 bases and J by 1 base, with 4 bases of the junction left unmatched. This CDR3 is CASSTRTGGTDTQYF. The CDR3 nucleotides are TGTGCCAGCAGCACCAGGACAGGGGGCACAGATACGCAGTATTTT.

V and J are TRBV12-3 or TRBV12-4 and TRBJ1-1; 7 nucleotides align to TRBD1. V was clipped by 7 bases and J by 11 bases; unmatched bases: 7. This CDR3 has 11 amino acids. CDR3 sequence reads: CASTIQGMAFF. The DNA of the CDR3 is TGTGCCAGCACAATACAGGGGATGGCTTTCTTT.

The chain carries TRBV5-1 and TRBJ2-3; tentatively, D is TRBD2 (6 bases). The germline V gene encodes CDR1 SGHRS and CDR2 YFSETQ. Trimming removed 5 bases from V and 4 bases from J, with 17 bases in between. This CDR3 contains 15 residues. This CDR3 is CASRSAEGTADTQYF. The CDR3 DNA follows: TGCGCCAGCAGATCGGCGGAGGGAACCGCAGATACGCAGTATTTT.